This T cell receptor beta chain was recovered during a study of human T cells and chemical hapten exposure. Study background: Investigators sensitized approximately 2 cm by approximately 2 cm of upper inner arm skin with 2% DPC. TCR yield per sample varied, mainly due to pooled library volumes. Alopecia areata, totalis and universalis patients, mostly female, were included. Study-wide findings and caveats: Large CDR3 similarity clusters arose significantly more often from expanded TCRs than from controls.

Documented time point: patch test 2, 6 weeks after DPC sensitization. The treatment is: therapeutic diphenylcyclopropenone sensitization with weekly scalp DPC. About this clonotype: The antigen is unknown.

Per the germline V gene, CDR1 is MNHEY and CDR2 is SMNVEV (reference sequence). The CDR3 consists of 16 residues. The V gene end was trimmed by 2 bases and the J gene end by 4 bases; junction bases not matched to a gene: 9. TCRdb ran MiXCR on the RACE reads and lists one entry per CDR3 protein. Of about 89,000 distinct CDR3 sequences in the sample, approximately 10% were seen once. The input for sequencing was whole blood, taken in connection with sensitization to the hapten diphenylcyclopropenone (DPC). The rearrangement links TRBV27 to TRBJ2-7; 9 positions agree with TRBD1. The sequence was obtained from a man in his forties with alopecia areata. Some clones in this sample may be carry-over from other donors' samples. CDR3 DNA: TGTGCCAGCAGTTTAACACAGGGGGCTTTCGAGTACGAGCAGTACGTC. This codes for CASSLTQGAFEYEQYV.